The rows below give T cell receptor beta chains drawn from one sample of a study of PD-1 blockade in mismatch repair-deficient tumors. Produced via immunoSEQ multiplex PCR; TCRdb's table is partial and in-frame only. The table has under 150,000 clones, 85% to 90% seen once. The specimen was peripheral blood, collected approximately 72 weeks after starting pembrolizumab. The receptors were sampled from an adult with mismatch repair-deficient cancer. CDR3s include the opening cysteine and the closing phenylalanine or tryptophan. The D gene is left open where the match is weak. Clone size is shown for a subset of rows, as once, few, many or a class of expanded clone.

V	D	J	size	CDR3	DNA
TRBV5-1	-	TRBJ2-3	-	CASSFPPNTDTQYF	TGCGCCAGCAGCTTCCCGCCGAACACAGATACGCAGTATTTT
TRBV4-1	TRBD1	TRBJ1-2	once	CASSHPTGTGYTF	TGCGCCAGCAGCCACCCGACAGGGACTGGCTACACCTTC
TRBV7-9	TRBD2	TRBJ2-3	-	CASSVALAESTDTQYF	TGTGCCAGCAGCGTAGCGCTAGCGGAAAGCACAGATACGCAGTATTTT
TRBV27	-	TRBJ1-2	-	CASSSTPGEIYGYTF	TGTGCCAGCAGTTCCACCCCTGGGGAGATATATGGCTACACCTTC
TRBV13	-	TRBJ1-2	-	CASSAWTSANYGYTF	TGTGCCAGCAGCGCCTGGACGTCAGCTAACTATGGCTACACCTTC
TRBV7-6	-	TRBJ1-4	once	CASSLEGHPVLRIRNEKLFF	TGTGCCAGCAGCTTAGAAGGACACCCGGTTTTGAGGATTAGAAATGAAAAACTGTTTTTT
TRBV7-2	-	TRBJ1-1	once	CASSLDLGTEAFF	TGTGCCAGCAGCTTAGATTTGGGGACTGAAGCTTTCTTT
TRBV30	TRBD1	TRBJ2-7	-	CAWSDRDRGDLNLPEQYF	TGTGCCTGGAGTGACCGGGACAGGGGCGACCTTAATCTTCCCGAGCAGTACTTC
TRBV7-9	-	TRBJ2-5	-	CASQGWQGGETQYF	TGTGCCAGTCAGGGCTGGCAGGGAGGAGAGACCCAGTACTTC
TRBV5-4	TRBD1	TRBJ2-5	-	CASSVQGQGGQTQYF	TGTGCCAGCAGCGTACAAGGACAGGGCGGACAGACCCAGTACTTC
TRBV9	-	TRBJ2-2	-	CASSVGIPGSGELFF	TGTGCCAGCAGCGTAGGAATACCAGGGTCCGGGGAGCTGTTTTTT
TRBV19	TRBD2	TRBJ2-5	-	CATGTSGIETQYF	TGTGCCACTGGGACTAGCGGGATTGAGACCCAGTACTTC
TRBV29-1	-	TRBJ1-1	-	CSVVGANTEAFF	TGCAGCGTTGTAGGAGCGAACACTGAAGCTTTCTTT
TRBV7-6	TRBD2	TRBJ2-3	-	CASSPGGLAGGIRGTDTQYF	TGTGCCAGCAGCCCTGGCGGACTAGCGGGAGGGATCCGCGGCACAGATACGCAGTATTTT